Shown below are 26 T cell receptor beta chains from a single sample sequenced in a study of human thymus T cells. It was from resections taken during corrective heart surgery that the thymus tissue came. The data were produced by immunoSEQ multiplex PCR, yet TCRdb's version contains in-frame clones alone and is incomplete. Here the sample spans some 80,000 clones, about 96% being singletons. Sequencing was done on a sample of thymus tissue. Every receptor here comes from a boy under two years old with a congenital heart defect but otherwise immunologically healthy.

This clone was detected only once. The chain employs TRBV6-4 and TRBJ2-1, with TRBD2 identical over 10 bases. J gave up 6 bases and V 3 bases, and 11 bases lay outside the gene matches. The V gene's germline CDR1 is MRHNA and CDR2 SNTAGT. CDR3 length: 17 residues. The CDR3 nucleotides are TGTGCCAGCAGTGAGACAGCGGGGGGGCCAAGCAGCAATGAGCAGTTCTTC. This codes for CASSETAGGPSSNEQFF.

The rearrangement joins TRBV2 to TRBJ2-7; D might be TRBD1 (7 bases). The CDR3 length is 18 residues. V lost 3 bases, J lost 0 bases, and 21 bases lay in between. Per the germline V gene, CDR1 is SNHLY and CDR2 is FYNNEI. The CDR3 DNA follows: TGTGCCAGCAGTGAGGGAGGACAGGCGGTCCTCAGCTCCTACGAGCAGTACTTC. Protein: CASSEGGQAVLSSYEQYF.

The chain employs TRBV28 and TRBJ2-1; 7 nucleotides match TRBD2. Germline assignment: CDR1 MDHEN and CDR2 SYDVKM. Germline trimming cut 1 base from V and 0 bases from J; bases unmatched to any gene: 12. The CDR3 is made up of 19 amino acids. CDR3 nucleotides: TGTGCCAGCAGTTTATCTGCGGGAGTACTGCTGAGCTCCTACAATGAGCAGTTCTTC. Its protein is CASSLSAGVLLSSYNEQFF. Filled out from reference TRBV28 and TRBJ2-1, the complete variable domain reads DVKVTQSSRYLVKRTGEKVFLECVQDMDHENMFWYRQDPGLGLRLIYFSYDVKMKEKGDIPEGYSVSREKKERFSLILESASTNQTSMYLCASSLSAGVLLSSYNEQFFGPGTRLTVL.

The chain couples TRBV18 to TRBJ2-7, with a possible D match to TRBD1 (5 bases). The ends were cut back, 0 bases at V and 4 bases at J, with 16 bases in the middle. The CDR3 is 16 amino acids. Germline V lookup: CDR1 KGHSH, CDR2 LQKENI. CDR3 loop: CASSPPGPASNYEQYF. The DNA of the CDR3 is TGTGCCAGCTCACCACCGGGGCCAGCTTCCAATTACGAGCAGTACTTC.

This rearrangement joins TRBV15 to TRBJ2-1, with no clear D. Trimming removed 0 bases at V and 7 bases at J, with 7 bases between. The CDR3 covers 13 residues. Germline loops: CDR1 LNHNV, CDR2 YYDKDF (reference sequence). The chain's CDR3 is CATSRDSGNEQFF. The DNA for the CDR3 is TGTGCCACCAGCAGAGATAGTGGAAATGAGCAGTTCTTC. The full variable domain, completed using reference TRBV15 and TRBJ2-1, is DAMVIQNPRYQVTQFGKPVTLSCSQTLNHNVMYWYQQKSSQAPKLLFHYYDKDFNNEADTPDNFQSRRPNTSFCFLDIRSPGLGDTAMYLCATSRDSGNEQFFGPGTRLTVL.

The chain links TRBV7-3 to TRBJ2-3; 10 positions agree with TRBD2. The junction had 16 bases not matched to a gene; V was cut back by 4 bases and J by 0 bases. Germline V gene sequence: CDR1 SGHTA, CDR2 FQGTGA. The CDR3 sequence is 20 residues long. CDR3: CASSSTGTSEILQSTDTQYF. CDR3 DNA: TGTGCCAGCAGCTCGACCGGGACTAGCGAGATTCTTCAGAGCACAGATACGCAGTATTTT. The full variable domain, completed using reference TRBV7-3 and TRBJ2-3, is GAGVSQTPSNKVTEKGKYVELRCDPISGHTALYWYRQSLGQGPEFLIYFQGTGAADDSGLPNDRFFAVRPEGSVSTLKIQRTERGDSAVYLCASSSTGTSEILQSTDTQYFGPGTRLTVL.

The V call is TRBV4-3, the J call TRBJ2-7; the match to TRBD2 covers 8 bases. The V gene's germline CDR1 is LGHNA and CDR2 YSLEER. The CDR3 sequence is 16 residues long. J gave up 5 bases and V 3 bases, and 12 bases lay outside the gene matches. The CDR3 region has the DNA TGCGCCAGCAGCCACCTCGGGGCTAGCGGGTTACACGAGCAGTACTTC. It codes for CASSHLGASGLHEQYF.

This clone has only one observation. The gene calls are TRBV6-1 and TRBJ2-5; tentative D call: TRBD2 (5 bases). V was pared by 3 bases and J by 5 bases, with 19 bases between. Per germline, CDR1 MNHNS and CDR2 SASEGT. The CDR3 contains 16 residues. The CDR3 is CASSDVSFVWRETQYF. Written as DNA, the CDR3 is TGTGCCAGCAGTGACGTCAGCTTCGTTTGGAGGGAGACCCAGTACTTC.

The V and J genes are TRBV25-1 and TRBJ1-5, with 10 bases matching TRBD1. Per germline, CDR1 MGHDK and CDR2 SYGVNS. The CDR3 covers 13 residues. V lost 8 bases and J lost 6; bases outside the gene matches: 4. CDR3 nucleotides: TGTGCCAGCGGGGACAGGGGAGGTCAGCCCCAGCATTTT. Amino acids: CASGDRGGQPQHF.

This chain joins TRBV28 and TRBJ2-3; 7 nucleotides match TRBD2. This CDR3 has 16 amino acids. Germline CDR1 is MDHEN and CDR2 is SYDVKM. V shed 4 bases and J 2 bases; nucleotides not matched to a gene: 9. In nucleotides, the CDR3 is TGTGCCAGCAGTTCCTCTGGCGGGAGCAACACAGATACGCAGTATTTT. The encoded protein is CASSSSGGSNTDTQYF.

The V and J genes are TRBV15 and TRBJ2-3; D gene ambiguous. Germline lookup yields CDR1 LNHNV and CDR2 YYDKDF (reference sequence). The CDR3 runs 14 residues. Trimming pared 1 base from V and 10 bases from J, leaving 15 bases between. The CDR3 DNA is TGTGCCACCAGCAGAGTGGCCCCAAGGAAATCGCAGTATTTT. Translating gives CATSRVAPRKSQYF.

This chain joins TRBV10-3 and TRBJ2-7; 7 nucleotides agree with TRBD1. The CDR3 runs to 14 residues. V lost 5 bases and J lost 3; bases outside the gene matches: 7. Germline V lookup: CDR1 ENHRY, CDR2 SYGVKD. The CDR3 loop is CAISTGEGLYEQYF. In DNA form, the CDR3 reads TGTGCCATCAGTACAGGGGAAGGCCTCTACGAGCAGTACTTC.

CDR3 amino acids: CASSQTGGNGYTF. The CDR3 DNA is TGTGCCAGCAGTCAGACAGGGGGCAATGGCTACACCTTC. The rearrangement links TRBV6-5 to TRBJ1-2, with 10 bases that match TRBD1. The trim removed 5 bases at V and 6 bases at J, leaving 3 bases unmatched. This CDR3 comprises 13 residues. From germline, CDR1 is MNHEY and CDR2 SVGAGI.

V usage is TRBV9 and J usage is TRBJ2-5, with D maybe TRBD2 (6 bases). Trimming shortened V by 0 bases and J by 5 bases, and 11 bases separated the two germline ends. From germline, CDR1 is SGDLS and CDR2 YYNGEE. The CDR3 covers 14 residues. The CDR3 is CASSVEVAEETQYF. CDR3 coding DNA: TGTGCCAGCAGCGTAGAAGTAGCGGAGGAGACCCAGTACTTC.

As regards this clone: Other DNA sequences from this sample encode an identical CDR3 as well. The chain links TRBV5-1 to TRBJ2-7; D possibly corresponds to TRBD2 (5 bases). The V and J ends lost 8 bases and 4 bases respectively, with 19 bases between them. The CDR3 runs to 14 residues. Germline V lookup: CDR1 SGHRS, CDR2 YFSETQ. CDR3 in DNA: TGCGCCAGTAGATACGGGATCTCCACGTACGAGCAGTACTTC. It specifies CASRYGISTYEQYF. Combining the CDR3 with reference TRBV5-1 and TRBJ2-7 gives the whole variable domain KAGVTQTPRYLIKTRGQQVTLSCSPISGHRSVSWYQQTPGQGLQFLFEYFSETQRNKGNFPGRFSGRQFSNSRSEMNVSTLELGDSALYLCASRYGISTYEQYFGPGTRLTVT.

The rearrangement links TRBV28 to TRBJ2-3; D is ambiguous. V shed 8 bases and J shed 2 bases, with 11 bases lying between them. CDR1 MDHEN and CDR2 SYDVKM come from the germline V gene. The CDR3 spans 13 residues. This chain's CDR3 is CASQPRITDTQYF. DNA for the CDR3: TGTGCCAGCCAGCCCCGCATCACAGATACGCAGTATTTT.

This chain uses TRBV9 with TRBJ2-3, with 11 bases aligning to TRBD2. V shed 0 bases and J 0 bases; nucleotides not matched to a gene: 12. The CDR3 runs 20 residues. Germline V CDR1 and CDR2: SGDLS, YYNGEE. In DNA form, the CDR3 reads TGTGCCAGCAGCGTAGTAGGGCTAGCGGGGGGCGATTCTAGCACAGATACGCAGTATTTT. This encodes CASSVVGLAGGDSSTDTQYF.

The chain is built from TRBV7-9 and TRBJ2-7; the D is unclear. V lost 1 base and J lost 0, with 10 bases in between. From germline, CDR1 is SEHNR and CDR2 FQNEAQ (reference sequence). The CDR3 is 15 residues long. The CDR3 nucleotides read TGTGCCAGCAGCTTAGGGAGATTCACCTCCTACGAGCAGTACTTC. Translating gives CASSLGRFTSYEQYF. Variable domain in full (rest from reference TRBV7-9 and TRBJ2-7): DTGVSQNPRHKITKRGQNVTFRCDPISEHNRLYWYRQTLGQGPEFLTYFQNEAQLEKSRLLSDRFSAERPKGSFSTLEIQRTEQGDSAMYLCASSLGRFTSYEQYFGPGTRLTVT.

This chain links TRBV15 with TRBJ1-6; possible D gene TRBD1, 6 bases. V was pared by 5 bases and J by 1 base, with 12 bases between. The CDR3 length is 16 residues. CDR1 is LNHNV, CDR2 YYDKDF, per germline (reference sequence). CDR3 coding DNA: TGTGCCACCAGCTCTCCAGGGGCTTCCTATAATTCACCCCTCCACTTT. Amino acid sequence: CATSSPGASYNSPLHF.

V gene TRBV6-1 combines with J gene TRBJ2-7; TRBD1 matches at 7 bases. Germline V gives CDR1 MNHNS, CDR2 SASEGT. This CDR3 is 14 amino acids long. Trimming cost V 3 bases and J 7 bases; bases outside gene matches: 9. The CDR3 reads CASSEERGRKEQYF. CDR3 sequence (DNA): TGTGCCAGCAGTGAGGAGAGGGGGCGCAAGGAGCAGTACTTC.

The V and J genes are TRBV6-1 and TRBJ1-1; 7 nucleotides line up with TRBD1. The CDR3 spans 17 residues. Germline V lookup: CDR1 MNHNS, CDR2 SASEGT. The V segment lost 4 bases and the J segment 0 bases; nucleotides outside the gene matches: 11. The DNA for the CDR3 is TGTGCCAGCAGTGGCCTCCCGAGTGACAGGGTGAACACTGAAGCTTTCTTT. Encoded protein: CASSGLPSDRVNTEAFF.

This clone was recorded once. The chain links TRBV6-1 to TRBJ1-2, with 12 bases aligning to TRBD1. The V and J ends lost 3 bases and 0 bases, in that order; junction bases with no gene match: 11. Looked up from germline, CDR1 is MNHNS and CDR2 is SASEGT. The CDR3 spans 19 residues. For the CDR3, the DNA is TGTGCCAGCAGTGATGAGGGGGGACAGGGGGCTTTGCCTAACTATGGCTACACCTTC. Its translation: CASSDEGGQGALPNYGYTF.

This clone was picked up one time. The CDR3 DNA reads as TGCGCCAGCAGCCCCACCGGGACACCCTCCGGGCTGTACTTC. Encoded protein: CASSPTGTPSGLYF. This chain connects TRBV4-1 to TRBJ2-7; perhaps TRBD1 as D (6 bases). This CDR3 comprises 14 residues. V shed 4 bases and J shed 12 bases, with 22 bases lying between them. The germline CDR1 and CDR2 sequences are MGHRA and YSYEKL.

This clone was recorded once. The chain links TRBV5-1 to TRBJ2-1; D is uncertain. The CDR3 runs 15 residues. Germline V CDR1 and CDR2: SGHRS, YFSETQ. Trimming took off 6 bases at V and 5 bases at J, with 18 bases between the two ends. This CDR3 is CASIGAKFCHNEQFF. The CDR3 coding sequence is TGCGCCAGCATCGGAGCGAAATTCTGCCACAATGAGCAGTTCTTC.

The gene calls are TRBV5-4 and TRBJ2-5; TRBD2 aligns across 13 bases. The CDR3 consists of 16 residues. Germline CDR1 reads SGHNT; CDR2 reads YYREEE (reference sequence). The trim removed 3 bases at V and 7 bases at J, leaving 9 bases unmatched. For the CDR3, the DNA is TGTGCCAGCAGCTATCAACTAGCGGGAGGGCCGGGGACCCAGTACTTC. It yields the protein CASSYQLAGGPGTQYF.

This chain uses TRBV19 with TRBJ1-1; TRBD1 matches at 9 bases. The CDR3 covers 17 residues. Germline loops: CDR1 LNHDA, CDR2 SQIVND (reference sequence). The junction had 8 bases not matched to a gene; V was cut back by 0 bases and J by 3 bases. The CDR3 bases are TGTGCCAGTAGTATAGAAGGCCCTAACAGGGGGCACACTGAAGCTTTCTTT. Translated: CASSIEGPNRGHTEAFF.